Listed here are 22 T cell receptor beta chains from one sample, sequenced in a study of glioma-infiltrating T cells after dendritic cell vaccination. Here immunoSEQ multiplex PCR was the method, and the copy in TCRdb shows in-frame clones only, minus some. The data hold roughly 60,000 clones, with 70% to 90% observed a single time. The time point: after dendritic cell vaccination, including at tumor progression/relapse. The sample in question was blood, obtained after dendritic cell vaccination. The receptors stem from a human donor with glioblastoma.

This chain joins TRBV7-9 and TRBJ1-2; D unresolved. The V end was cut by 5 bases, the J end by 2 bases, with 18 bases between. CDR3 length: 16 amino acids. Germline CDR1 SEHNR, CDR2 FQNEAQ (reference sequence). The CDR3 protein is CASSVGEAASNYGYTF. CDR3 nucleotides: TGTGCCAGCAGCGTCGGCGAGGCAGCTAGCAACTATGGCTACACCTTC.

The V call is TRBV27, the J call TRBJ1-4; D is possibly TRBD1 (5 bases). V was shortened by 5 bases and J by 0 bases, with 10 bases between the two germline ends. The CDR3 is 15 residues long. Germline CDR1 is MNHEY and CDR2 is SMNVEV (reference sequence). The CDR3 nucleotides are TGTGCCAGCAGTCGGGGGTTCGCAACTAATGAAAAACTGTTTTTT. As protein: CASSRGFATNEKLFF. Full variable domain (remainder filled in from reference TRBV27 and TRBJ1-4): EAQVTQNPRYLITVTGKKLTVTCSQNMNHEYMSWYRQDPGLGLRQIYYSMNVEVTDKGDVPEGYKVSRKEKRNFPLILESPSPNQTSLYFCASSRGFATNEKLFFGSGTQLSVL.

This clone was counted only a few times. The V and J genes are TRBV2 and TRBJ1-1; maybe TRBD1 (5 bases). Between the trimmed V and J ends, which lost 7 bases and 5 bases, there was a span of 11 bases. CDR1 and CDR2 from the germline V gene are SNHLY and FYNNEI. The CDR3 loop spans 12 amino acids. The chain's CDR3 is CASNQGSTEAFF. CDR3 in DNA: TGTGCCAGCAACCAGGGCTCAACTGAAGCTTTCTTT.

The J gene is TRBJ2-3, the V gene TRBV7-2, with 11 bases aligning to TRBD2. There are 16 residues in the CDR3. The V gene's germline CDR1 is SGHTA and CDR2 FQGNSA. The ends lost 7 bases at V and 5 bases at J; junction bases unmatched: 11. CDR3 sequence: CASNLYSGGAQDTQYF. CDR3 bases: TGTGCCAGCAACCTTTATAGCGGGGGGGCACAAGATACGCAGTATTTT.

This clone was observed a handful of times. The rearrangement uses TRBV7-8 and TRBJ2-2; 9 bases fit TRBD2. CDR1 is SGHVS, CDR2 FQNEAQ, per germline. Trimming took 3 bases from V and 3 from J; bases not matched to a gene: 5. The CDR3 has 16 residues. CDR3: CASSFRSSGDTGELFF. CDR3 bases: TGTGCCAGCAGCTTCCGCTCTAGCGGGGACACCGGGGAGCTGTTTTTT. The whole variable domain, remainder taken from reference TRBV7-8 and TRBJ2-2, is GAGVSQSPRYKVAKRGQDVALRCDPISGHVSLFWYQQALGQGPEFLTYFQNEAQLDKSGLPSDRFFAERPEGSVSTLKIQRTQQEDSAVYLCASSFRSSGDTGELFFGEGSRLTVL.

The CDR3 DNA reads as TGTGCCAGCAGTGACGAAGGACAGAATTCACCCCTCCACTTT. Amino acids: CASSDEGQNSPLHF. This chain connects TRBV6-4 to TRBJ1-6; a weak D match, TRBD1 (6 bases). V was shortened by 2 bases and J by 7 bases, with 9 bases between the two germline ends. The germline CDR1 and CDR2 sequences are MRHNA and SNTAGT. This CDR3 has 14 residues.

The rearrangement uses TRBV11-2 and TRBJ1-2, with 9 bases that match TRBD1. Germline values: CDR1 SGHAT, CDR2 FQNNGV. V lost 4 bases, J lost 7 bases, and 4 bases stayed unmatched. CDR3 length equals 13 residues. The CDR3 coding sequence is TGTGCCAGCAGCTACGGGACAGGGATTGGCTACACCTTC. Amino acid sequence: CASSYGTGIGYTF.

The rearrangement joins TRBV4-1 to TRBJ2-7; tentatively, D is TRBD1 (6 bases). Trimming removed 1 base at V and 1 base at J, with 11 bases between. The CDR3 is 15 residues long. Germline V gene data show CDR1 as MGHRA and CDR2 as YSYEKL. Here the CDR3 reads CASSQVLGQSYEQYF. The CDR3 DNA sequence: TGCGCCAGCAGCCAAGTTCTCGGACAGTCCTACGAGCAGTACTTC.

This clone was observed a single time. The chain uses TRBV4-3 and TRBJ1-2; TRBD1 aligns across 8 bases. The V gene end was trimmed by 6 bases and the J gene end by 5 bases; junction bases not matched to a gene: 11. Germline-derived CDR1 and CDR2 are LGHNA and YSLEER. The CDR3 loop spans 15 amino acids. CDR3 protein: CASRSGTGTEYGYTF. CDR3 in DNA: TGCGCCAGCAGATCCGGGACAGGAACCGAATATGGCTACACCTTC.

The chain uses TRBV4-3 and TRBJ2-1; 10 nucleotides agree with TRBD2. Trimming cost V 0 bases and J 4 bases; bases outside gene matches: 15. Germline-derived CDR1 and CDR2 are LGHNA and YSLEER. This CDR3 region has 20 residues. The CDR3 region has the DNA TGCGCCAGCAGCCAAGAGACCCTAGCGGGGGCTATCGGGGGGTACAATGAGCAGTTCTTC. Encoded protein: CASSQETLAGAIGGYNEQFF.

The chain employs TRBV9 and TRBJ2-7, with 8 bases identical to TRBD1. CDR3 length: 15 residues. Germline-derived CDR1 and CDR2 are SGDLS and YYNGEE. V dropped 4 bases and J dropped 1; count of bases not matched to a gene: 7. This CDR3 reads CASSPTGGLSYEQYF. In DNA form, the CDR3 reads TGTGCCAGCAGCCCTACAGGGGGGTTGTCCTACGAGCAGTACTTC.

The chain is built from TRBV28 and TRBJ1-4; maybe TRBD1 (6 bases). Per the germline V gene, CDR1 is MDHEN and CDR2 is SYDVKM. V lost 3 bases and J 8 bases, leaving 13 bases between the germline ends. This CDR3 contains 14 residues. The CDR3 DNA sequence: TGTGCCAGCAGTTTTCGGGGGGCTAGGGAAAAACTGTTTTTT. Encoded protein: CASSFRGAREKLFF.

The V gene is TRBV6-5, the J gene TRBJ1-1; D is ambiguous. Germline loops: CDR1 MNHEY, CDR2 SVGAGI. Trimming removed 0 bases from V and 0 bases from J, with 11 bases in between. CDR3 length: 16 residues. CDR3 protein: CASSYSYYSLNTEAFF. The DNA of the CDR3 is TGTGCCAGCAGTTACTCCTATTATTCATTGAACACTGAAGCTTTCTTT.

CDR3 DNA sequence: TGTGCCAGCAGGCGGACAGGGAGTGCCTATAATTCACCCCTCCACTTT. As protein: CASRRTGSAYNSPLHF. This chain joins TRBV7-8 and TRBJ1-6, with 8 positions matching TRBD1. J lost 2 bases, V lost 6 bases, and 6 bases had no gene match. The CDR3 totals 16 residues. CDR1 is SGHVS, CDR2 FQNEAQ, per germline.

CDR3 residues: CASSLGLTGTEAFF. The CDR3 DNA follows: TGTGCCAGCAGCTTGGGGCTTACCGGCACTGAAGCTTTCTTT. The chain recombines TRBV7-8 with TRBJ1-1, with D tentatively TRBD1 (5 bases). This CDR3 has 14 residues. The germline V gene has CDR1 SGHVS and CDR2 FQNEAQ. V lost 3 bases and J lost 4, with 12 bases in between.

The rearrangement links TRBV7-6 to TRBJ2-1, with 13 bases matching TRBD2. This CDR3 has 16 residues. V trimming: 5 bases; J trimming: 6 bases; junction bases outside the gene matches: 7. From germline, CDR1 is SGHVS and CDR2 FNYEAQ. Here the CDR3 DNA reads TGTGCCAGCAGCGCTAGACTAGCGGGGGGAGGCAATGAGCAGTTCTTC. Translation: CASSARLAGGGNEQFF.

The chain joins TRBV15 to TRBJ1-1; 8 bases fit TRBD1. V lost 4 bases, J lost 1 base, and 11 bases stayed unmatched. The CDR3 is made up of 17 amino acids. Germline CDR1 LNHNV, CDR2 YYDKDF (reference sequence). The CDR3 sequence: CATSKEGTGRANTEAFF. The CDR3 bases are TGTGCCACCAGCAAGGAGGGGACAGGCCGTGCGAACACTGAAGCTTTCTTT.

This clone was seen more than once but under ten times. The chain couples TRBV7-9 to TRBJ2-1; 10 bases line up with TRBD2. The CDR3 sequence is 15 residues long. The germline CDR1 and CDR2 sequences are SEHNR and FQNEAQ (reference sequence). The V and J ends lost 2 bases and 8 bases, in that order; junction bases with no gene match: 6. The CDR3 here is CASSLLAGAVYEQFF. The DNA for the CDR3 is TGTGCCAGCAGCTTACTAGCGGGGGCAGTATATGAGCAGTTCTTC.

This sequence joins TRBV27 and TRBJ2-7; D may be TRBD2 (6 bases). The CDR3 extends over 15 amino acids. Germline V gene lookup returns CDR1 MNHEY and CDR2 SMNVEV (reference sequence). V was trimmed by 5 bases and J by 6 bases, leaving 20 bases between them. The CDR3 DNA follows: TGTGCCAGCAGTCTGACCCGGGGGATCGGGTTCGAGCAGTACTTC. This sequence encodes CASSLTRGIGFEQYF.

The chain has TRBV6-5 and TRBJ2-1; TRBD2 is a possible D gene (6 bases). Between the trimmed V and J ends, which lost 2 bases and 7 bases, there was a span of 12 bases. This CDR3 has 14 amino acids. Looked up from germline, CDR1 is MNHEY and CDR2 is SVGAGI. CDR3 coding DNA: TGTGCCAGCAGTTACGGGGGGACTGCGAATGAGCAGTTCTTC. Protein: CASSYGGTANEQFF.

The chain has TRBV2 and TRBJ2-2; TRBD2 aligns across 8 bases. V was pared by 4 bases and J by 6 bases, with 7 bases of the junction left unmatched. CDR3 length equals 15 residues. Germline CDR1 is SNHLY and CDR2 is FYNNEI. The chain's CDR3 is CASSVRGGRSGELFF. The DNA of the CDR3 is TGTGCCAGCAGTGTTCGGGGGGGGCGGTCCGGGGAGCTGTTTTTT.

This clone came up a few times. V is TRBV5-4 and J is TRBJ1-1; D is unresolved. V gave up 0 bases and J gave up 7 bases, with 10 bases separating them. Per germline, CDR1 SGHNT and CDR2 YYREEE (reference sequence). The CDR3 contains 13 residues. CDR3 loop: CASSLDLYSEAFF. In DNA, the CDR3 is TGTGCCAGCAGCTTGGATTTGTACAGTGAAGCTTTCTTT.